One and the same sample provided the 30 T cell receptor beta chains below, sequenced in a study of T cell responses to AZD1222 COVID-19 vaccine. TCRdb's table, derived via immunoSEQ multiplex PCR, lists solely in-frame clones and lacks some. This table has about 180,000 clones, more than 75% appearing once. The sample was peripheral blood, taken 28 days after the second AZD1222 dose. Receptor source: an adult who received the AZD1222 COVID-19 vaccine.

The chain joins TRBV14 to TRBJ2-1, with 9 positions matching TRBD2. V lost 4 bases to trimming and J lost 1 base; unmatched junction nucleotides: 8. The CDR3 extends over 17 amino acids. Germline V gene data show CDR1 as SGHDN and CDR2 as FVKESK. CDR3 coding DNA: TGTGCCAGCAGCCCAACTAGCGGGCGAGGGTCCTACAATGAGCAGTTCTTC. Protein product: CASSPTSGRGSYNEQFF.

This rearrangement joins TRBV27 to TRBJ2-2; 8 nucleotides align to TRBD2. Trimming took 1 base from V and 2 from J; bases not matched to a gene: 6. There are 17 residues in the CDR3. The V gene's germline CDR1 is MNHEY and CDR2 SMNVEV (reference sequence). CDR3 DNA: TGTGCCAGCAGTTTATATTTCGGGAGGGTTAACACCGGGGAGCTGTTTTTT. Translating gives CASSLYFGRVNTGELFF.

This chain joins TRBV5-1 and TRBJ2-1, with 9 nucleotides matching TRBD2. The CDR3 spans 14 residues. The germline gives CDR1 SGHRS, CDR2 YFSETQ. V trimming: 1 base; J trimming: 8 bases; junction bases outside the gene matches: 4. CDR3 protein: CASSLWTSVDEQFF. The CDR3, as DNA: TGCGCCAGCAGCTTGTGGACTAGCGTTGATGAGCAGTTCTTC.

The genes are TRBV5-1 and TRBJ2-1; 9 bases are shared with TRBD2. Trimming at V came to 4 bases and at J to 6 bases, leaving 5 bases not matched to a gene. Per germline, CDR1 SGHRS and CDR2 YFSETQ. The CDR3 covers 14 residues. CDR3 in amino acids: CASSQGLAPNEQFF. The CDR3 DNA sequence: TGCGCCAGCAGCCAGGGACTAGCCCCCAATGAGCAGTTCTTC.

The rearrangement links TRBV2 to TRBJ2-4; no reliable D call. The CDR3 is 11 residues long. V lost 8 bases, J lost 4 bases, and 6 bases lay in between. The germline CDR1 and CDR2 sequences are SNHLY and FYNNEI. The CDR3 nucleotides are TGTGCCAGCCTCGGGAAAAACATTCAGTACTTC. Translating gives CASLGKNIQYF.

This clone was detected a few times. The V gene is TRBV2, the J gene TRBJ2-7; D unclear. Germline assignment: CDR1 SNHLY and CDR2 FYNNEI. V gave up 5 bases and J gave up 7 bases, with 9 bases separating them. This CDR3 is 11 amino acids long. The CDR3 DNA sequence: TGTGCCAGCAGTACCGGCTTGGAGCAGTACTTC. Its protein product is CASSTGLEQYF. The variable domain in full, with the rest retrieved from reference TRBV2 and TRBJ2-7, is EPEVTQTPSHQVTQMGQEVILRCVPISNHLYFYWYRQILGQKVEFLVSFYNNEISEKSEIFDDQFSVERPDGSNFTLKIRSTKLEDSAMYFCASSTGLEQYFGPGTRLTVT.

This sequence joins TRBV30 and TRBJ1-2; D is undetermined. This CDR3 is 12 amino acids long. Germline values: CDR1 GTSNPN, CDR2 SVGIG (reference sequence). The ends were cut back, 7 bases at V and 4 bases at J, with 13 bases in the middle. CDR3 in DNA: TGTGCCTCCTCCCGGAGCGGCTATGGCTACACCTTC. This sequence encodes CASSRSGYGYTF.

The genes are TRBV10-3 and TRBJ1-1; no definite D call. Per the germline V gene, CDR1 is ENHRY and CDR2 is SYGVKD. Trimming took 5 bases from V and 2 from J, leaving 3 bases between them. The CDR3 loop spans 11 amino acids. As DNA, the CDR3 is TGTGCCATCAGTCGAAACACTGAAGCTTTCTTT. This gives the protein CAISRNTEAFF.

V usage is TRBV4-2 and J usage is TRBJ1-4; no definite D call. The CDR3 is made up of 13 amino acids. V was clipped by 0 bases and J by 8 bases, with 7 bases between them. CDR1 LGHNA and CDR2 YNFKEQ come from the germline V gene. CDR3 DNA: TGTGCCAGCAGCCAAGAGCCGCCCGAAAAACTGTTTTTT. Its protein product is CASSQEPPEKLFF.

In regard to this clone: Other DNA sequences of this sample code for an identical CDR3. This CDR3 is CASSLDGPSYEQYF. The DNA of the CDR3 is TGTGCCAGCAGCTTGGACGGCCCCTCCTACGAGCAGTACTTC. This sequence joins TRBV7-9 and TRBJ2-7, with unresolved D. This CDR3 is 14 amino acids long. Looked up from germline, CDR1 is SEHNR and CDR2 is FQNEAQ (reference sequence). Trimming pared 3 bases from V and 0 bases from J, leaving 9 bases between.

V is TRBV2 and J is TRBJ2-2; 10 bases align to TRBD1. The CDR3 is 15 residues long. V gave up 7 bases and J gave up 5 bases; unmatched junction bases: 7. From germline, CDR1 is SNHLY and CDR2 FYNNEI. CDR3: CASTRQGARTGELFF. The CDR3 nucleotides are TGTGCCAGCACTAGACAGGGGGCGCGTACCGGGGAGCTGTTTTTT.

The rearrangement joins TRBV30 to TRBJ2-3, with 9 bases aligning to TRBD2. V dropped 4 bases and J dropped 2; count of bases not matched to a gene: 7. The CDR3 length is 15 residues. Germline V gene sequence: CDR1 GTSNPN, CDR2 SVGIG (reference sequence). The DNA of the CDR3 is TGTGCCTGGATCCCCCTAGCGGGATACACAGATACGCAGTATTTT. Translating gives CAWIPLAGYTDTQYF.

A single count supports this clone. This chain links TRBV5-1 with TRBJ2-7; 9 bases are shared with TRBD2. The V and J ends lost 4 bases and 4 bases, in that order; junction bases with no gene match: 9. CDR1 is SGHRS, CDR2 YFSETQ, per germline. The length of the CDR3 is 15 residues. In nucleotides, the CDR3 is TGCGCCAGCAGCGCGACTAGCGGTGGTCTTTACGAGCAGTACTTC. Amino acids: CASSATSGGLYEQYF.

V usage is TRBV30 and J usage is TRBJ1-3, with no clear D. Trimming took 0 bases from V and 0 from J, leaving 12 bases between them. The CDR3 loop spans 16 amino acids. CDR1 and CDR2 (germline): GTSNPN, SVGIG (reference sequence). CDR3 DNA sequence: TGTGCCTGGAGTGTACCAGCTGGCCTCTCTGGAAACACCATATATTTT. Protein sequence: CAWSVPAGLSGNTIYF.

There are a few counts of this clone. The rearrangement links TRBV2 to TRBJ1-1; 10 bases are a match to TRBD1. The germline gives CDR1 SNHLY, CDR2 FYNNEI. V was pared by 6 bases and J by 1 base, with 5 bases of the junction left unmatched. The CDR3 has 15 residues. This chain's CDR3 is CASRGDRGTNTEAFF. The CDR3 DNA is TGTGCCAGCAGAGGGGACAGGGGCACGAACACTGAAGCTTTCTTT.

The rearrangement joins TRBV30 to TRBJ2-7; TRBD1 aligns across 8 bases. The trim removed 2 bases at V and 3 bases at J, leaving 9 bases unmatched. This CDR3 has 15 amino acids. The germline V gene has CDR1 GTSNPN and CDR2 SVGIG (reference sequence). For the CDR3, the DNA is TGTGCCTGGAGTTACTCGGACAGGGCCAACTACGAGCAGTACTTC. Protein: CAWSYSDRANYEQYF.

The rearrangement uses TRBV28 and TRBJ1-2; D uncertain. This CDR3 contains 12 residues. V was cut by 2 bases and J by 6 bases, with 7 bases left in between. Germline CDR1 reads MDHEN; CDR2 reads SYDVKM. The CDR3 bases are TGTGCCAGCAGTTTAGTGGCGAATGGCTACACCTTC. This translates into CASSLVANGYTF.

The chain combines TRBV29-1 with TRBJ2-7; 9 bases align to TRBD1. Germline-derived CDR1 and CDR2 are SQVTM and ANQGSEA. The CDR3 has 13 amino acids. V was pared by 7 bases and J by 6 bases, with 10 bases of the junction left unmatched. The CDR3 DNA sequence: TGCAGCGGAAGGGACAGGGATTTCGGCGAGCAGTACTTC. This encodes CSGRDRDFGEQYF.

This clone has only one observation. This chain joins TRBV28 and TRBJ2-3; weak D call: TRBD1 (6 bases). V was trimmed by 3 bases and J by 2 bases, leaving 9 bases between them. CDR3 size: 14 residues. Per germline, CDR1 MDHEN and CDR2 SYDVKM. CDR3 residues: CASSLGANTDTQYF. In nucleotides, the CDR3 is TGTGCCAGCAGTTTGGGGGCTAACACAGATACGCAGTATTTT.

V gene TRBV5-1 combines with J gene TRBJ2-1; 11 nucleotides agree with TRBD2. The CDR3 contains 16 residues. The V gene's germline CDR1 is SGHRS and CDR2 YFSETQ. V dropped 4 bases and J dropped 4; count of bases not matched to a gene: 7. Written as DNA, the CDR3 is TGCGCCAGCAGCCCACTCACTAGCGGGAGTTACAATGAGCAGTTCTTC. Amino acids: CASSPLTSGSYNEQFF.

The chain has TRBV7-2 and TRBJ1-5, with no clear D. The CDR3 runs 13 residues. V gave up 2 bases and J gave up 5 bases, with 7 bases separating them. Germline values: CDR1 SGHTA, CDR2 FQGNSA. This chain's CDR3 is CASSLREDQPQHF. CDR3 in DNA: TGTGCCAGCAGCTTAAGAGAGGATCAGCCCCAGCATTTT.

DNA of the CDR3: TGCAGCGTTGGGGGTGAATTCGGCCCGGGCTCTGGAAACACCATATATTTT. Protein product: CSVGGEFGPGSGNTIYF. This chain uses TRBV29-1 with TRBJ1-3; D remains unclear. This CDR3 is built from 17 residues. V was pared by 4 bases and J by 0 bases, with 19 bases between. Germline lookup yields CDR1 SQVTM and CDR2 ANQGSEA.

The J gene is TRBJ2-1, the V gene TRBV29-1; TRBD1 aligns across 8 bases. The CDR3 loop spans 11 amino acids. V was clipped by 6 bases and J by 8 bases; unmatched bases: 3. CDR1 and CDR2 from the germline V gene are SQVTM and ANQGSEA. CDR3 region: CSVDRAHEQFF. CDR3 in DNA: TGCAGCGTGGACAGGGCTCATGAGCAGTTCTTC.

The CDR3 protein is CASSKSGQASYEQYF. CDR3 DNA sequence: TGTGCCAGCAGTAAGTCGGGACAGGCATCCTACGAGCAGTACTTC. The rearrangement links TRBV6-5 to TRBJ2-7; TRBD1 aligns across 8 bases. The germline V gene encodes CDR1 MNHEY and CDR2 SVGAGI. The CDR3 is made up of 15 amino acids. The V gene end was trimmed by 5 bases and the J gene end by 1 base; junction bases not matched to a gene: 7.

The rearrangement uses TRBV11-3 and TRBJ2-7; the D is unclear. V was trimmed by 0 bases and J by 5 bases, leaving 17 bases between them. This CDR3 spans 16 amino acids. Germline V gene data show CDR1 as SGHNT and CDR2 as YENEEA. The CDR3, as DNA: TGTGCCAGCAGCTTAGATAGGAGTTCACCCTCTGACGAGCAGTACTTC. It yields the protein CASSLDRSSPSDEQYF.

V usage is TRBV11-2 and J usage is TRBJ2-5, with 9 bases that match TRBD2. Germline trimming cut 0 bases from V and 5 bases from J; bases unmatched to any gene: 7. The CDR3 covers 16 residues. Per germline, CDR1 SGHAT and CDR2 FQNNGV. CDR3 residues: CASSLEGSGSGETQYF. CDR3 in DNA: TGTGCCAGCAGCTTAGAGGGTAGCGGGAGTGGTGAGACCCAGTACTTC.

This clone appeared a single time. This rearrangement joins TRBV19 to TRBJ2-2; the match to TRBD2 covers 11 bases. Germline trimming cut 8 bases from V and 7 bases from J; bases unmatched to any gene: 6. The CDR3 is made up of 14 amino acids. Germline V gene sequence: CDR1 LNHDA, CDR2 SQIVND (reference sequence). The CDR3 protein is CASGLAGGIGELFF. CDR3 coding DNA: TGTGCCAGTGGGTTAGCGGGAGGGATCGGGGAGCTGTTTTTT.

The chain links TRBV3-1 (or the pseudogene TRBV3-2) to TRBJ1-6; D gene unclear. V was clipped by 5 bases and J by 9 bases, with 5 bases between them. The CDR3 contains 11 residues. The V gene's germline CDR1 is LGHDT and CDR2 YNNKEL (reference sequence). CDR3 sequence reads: CASSVPSPLHF. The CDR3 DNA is TGTGCCAGCAGCGTTCCTTCACCCCTCCACTTT.

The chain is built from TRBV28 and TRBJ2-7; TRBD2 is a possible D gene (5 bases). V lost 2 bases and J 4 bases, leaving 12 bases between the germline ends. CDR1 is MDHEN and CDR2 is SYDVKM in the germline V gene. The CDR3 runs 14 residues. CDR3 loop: CASSLGREGYEQYF. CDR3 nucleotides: TGTGCCAGCAGTTTAGGGCGAGAGGGATACGAGCAGTACTTC.

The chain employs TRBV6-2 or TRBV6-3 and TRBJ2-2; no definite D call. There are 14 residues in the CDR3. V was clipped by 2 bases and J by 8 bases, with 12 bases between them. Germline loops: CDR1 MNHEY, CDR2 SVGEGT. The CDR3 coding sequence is TGTGCCAGCAGTTACGAACGATTTTGGGGGGAGCTGTTTTTT. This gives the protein CASSYERFWGELFF.